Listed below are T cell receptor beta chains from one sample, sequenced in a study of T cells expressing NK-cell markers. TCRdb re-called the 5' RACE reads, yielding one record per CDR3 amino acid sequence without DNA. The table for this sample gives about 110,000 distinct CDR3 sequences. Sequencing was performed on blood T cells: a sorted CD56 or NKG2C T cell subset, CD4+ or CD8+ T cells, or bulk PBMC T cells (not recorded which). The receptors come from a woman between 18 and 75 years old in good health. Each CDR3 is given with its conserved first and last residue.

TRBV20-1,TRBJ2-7,CSARDPGGEKTYEQYF
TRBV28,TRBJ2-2,CASSLIRAGELFF
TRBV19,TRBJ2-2,CASSIRVSGTGELFF
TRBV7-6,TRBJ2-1,CASSLGVAGGYNEQFF
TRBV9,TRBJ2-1,CASSLTSGIRDEQFF
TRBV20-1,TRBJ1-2,CSAPRDDGYTF
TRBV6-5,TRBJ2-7,CASSYGLAGGPIHEQYF
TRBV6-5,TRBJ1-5,CASSTRGQPQHF
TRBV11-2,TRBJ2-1,CASSGGSVWGNEQFF
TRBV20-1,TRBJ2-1,CSARDPGLAVILLDNEQFF
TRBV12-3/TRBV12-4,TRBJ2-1,CASSFLLGNNEQFF
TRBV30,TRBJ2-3,CAWSPSGGAGDTQYF
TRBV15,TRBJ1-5,CATSPRDNQPQHF
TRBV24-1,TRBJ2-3,CATRGAATDTQYF
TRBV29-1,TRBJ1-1,CSVVNVNTEAFF
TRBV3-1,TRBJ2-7,CASSQAVGAGEQYF
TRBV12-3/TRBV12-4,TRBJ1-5,CASSLGQPQHF
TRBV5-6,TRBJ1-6,CASSDRATGGGSPLHF
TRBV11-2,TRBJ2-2,CASSYRGELFF
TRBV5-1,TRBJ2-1,CASSLPGDYEQFF
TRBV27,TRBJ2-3,CASSLFGGGTSTDTQYF
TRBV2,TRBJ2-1,CASTTSGVWNEQFF
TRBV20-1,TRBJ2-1,CSALPGVYNEQFF
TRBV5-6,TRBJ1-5,CASSLNGFSQPQHF
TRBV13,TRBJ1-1,CASLRGLNTEAFF
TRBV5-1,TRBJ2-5,CASSGDSGETQYF
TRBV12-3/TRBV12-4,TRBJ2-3,CASGIPGQGRGTDTQYF
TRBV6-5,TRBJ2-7,CASSYFPGDRNEQYF
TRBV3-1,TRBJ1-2,CASSYRSRDGYTF
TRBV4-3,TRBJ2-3,CASSQEPGGPSTDTQYF
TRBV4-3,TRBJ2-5,CASSQDRGFRRETQYF
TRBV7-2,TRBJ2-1,CASSLEAGFSYNEQFF
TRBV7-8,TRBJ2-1,CASSFGENEQFF
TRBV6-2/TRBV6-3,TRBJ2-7,CASKASGAPYEQYF
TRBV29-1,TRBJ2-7,CSVVITSATYEQYF
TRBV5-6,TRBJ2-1,CASSLDRGGSGSGEQFF
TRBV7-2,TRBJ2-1,CASSISGGATNEQFF
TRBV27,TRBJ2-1,CASRDNLYNEQFF
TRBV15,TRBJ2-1,CATSQRDGGPFF
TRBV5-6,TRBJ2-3,CASQPGQGTRTQYF
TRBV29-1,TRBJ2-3,CSVQGRVDTQYF
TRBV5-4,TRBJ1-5,CASRVWGTGQPQHF
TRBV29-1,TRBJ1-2,CSVGPQGVDGYTF
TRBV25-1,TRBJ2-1,CASSDSGRSYNEQFF
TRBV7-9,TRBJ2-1,CASSFLAGGGEQFF
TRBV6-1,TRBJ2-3,CASRETGVVDTQYF
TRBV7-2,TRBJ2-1,CASSVTSGRANEQFF
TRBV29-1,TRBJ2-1,CSSRRDLNPYNEQFF
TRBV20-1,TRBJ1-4,CSARGGSEKLFF
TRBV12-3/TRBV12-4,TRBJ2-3,CASTSGENTQYF
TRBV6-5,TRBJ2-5,CASIDIGETQYF
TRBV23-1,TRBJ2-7,CASSRGGLYEQYF
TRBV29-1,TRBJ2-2,CSVTPPGLANTGELFF
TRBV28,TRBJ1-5,CASGSGQPQHF
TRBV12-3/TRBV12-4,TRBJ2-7,CASSLGPIYEQYF
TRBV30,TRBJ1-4,CALTGGNEKLFF
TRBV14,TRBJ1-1,CASSQDSNSHEAFF